This T cell receptor (beta chain) emerged from a study of response to subunit inactivated influenza vaccine. Study outcomes and limitations: Researchers suggested that each seasonal influenza vaccination recruits few new T cells.

In TCRdb, the RT-PCR reads were re-called with MiXCR into one record per CDR3 protein. The table includes roughly 500,000 distinct CDR3 sequences, about 15% detected once. This clonotype was recorded a few times. Its antigen is currently unknown. The CDR3 runs 15 residues. Germline V gives CDR1 SGDLS, CDR2 YYNGEE. The V segment lost 4 bases and the J segment 5 bases; nucleotides outside the gene matches: 10. Material: CD4+ T cells sorted from PBMCs, obtained roughly 24 months after vaccination. The TCR sequence derives from a man aged 50 to 69 who received an inactivated influenza vaccine. The rearrangement uses TRBV9 and TRBJ2-5; 8 bases align to TRBD2. In DNA form, the CDR3 reads TGTGCCAGCAGCCCCCGCCCGGGAGGGCATGAGACCCAGTACTTC. Its protein product is CASSPRPGGHETQYF.